This TCR beta chain is drawn from a study of tissue T cells after allogeneic stem cell transplantation. Libraries were prepared by immunoSEQ multiplex PCR; TCRdb keeps only in-frame clonotypes and omits some of them. The repertoire holds 25,000 to 35,000 clones, with roughly 85% as singletons. The origin of this receptor is a woman aged 18-49 years who later had graft-versus-host disease after an allogeneic stem cell transplant. The sequencing used blood, collected before transplantation.

The DNA for the CDR3 is TGTGCCAGCAGCTTACAGGTAAAGGACACTGAAGCTTTCTTT. Its protein product is CASSLQVKDTEAFF. The gene calls are TRBV7-2 and TRBJ1-1; D not certain. CDR3 length: 14 residues. Trimming pared 2 bases from V and 3 bases from J, leaving 10 bases between. Germline loops: CDR1 SGHTA, CDR2 FQGNSA.